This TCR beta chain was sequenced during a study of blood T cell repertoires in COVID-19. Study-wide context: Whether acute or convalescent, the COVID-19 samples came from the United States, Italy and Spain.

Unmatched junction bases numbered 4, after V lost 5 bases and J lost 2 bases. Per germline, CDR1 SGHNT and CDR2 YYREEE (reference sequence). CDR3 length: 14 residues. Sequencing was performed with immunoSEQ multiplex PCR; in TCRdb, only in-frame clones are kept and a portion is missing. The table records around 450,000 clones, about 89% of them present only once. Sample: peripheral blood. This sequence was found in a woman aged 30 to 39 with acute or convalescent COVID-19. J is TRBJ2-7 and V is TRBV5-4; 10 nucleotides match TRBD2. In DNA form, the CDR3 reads TGTGCCAGCAGAAAGCGGGGGGGACCCTACGAGCAGTACTTC. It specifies CASRKRGGPYEQYF. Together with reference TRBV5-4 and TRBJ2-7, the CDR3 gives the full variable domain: ETGVTQSPTHLIKTRGQQVTLRCSSQSGHNTVSWYQQALGQGPQFIFQYYREEENGRGNFPPRFSGLQFPNYSSELNVNALELDDSALYLCASRKRGGPYEQYFGPGTRLTVT.